This entry lists 6 T cell receptor beta chains sequenced from one sample in a study of response to subunit inactivated influenza vaccine. One entry per CDR3 protein results from TCRdb running MiXCR on the RT-PCR reads. The data show about 310,000 distinct CDR3 sequences, with 21% seen just once and roughly a tenth held by the top ten. Sequences were derived from PBMCs from blood, sampled 21 months after vaccination. These receptors came from a man between 50 and 75 years old who received an inactivated influenza vaccine.

The table lists this clonotype with a few counts. The chain employs TRBV6-1 and TRBJ1-5; no clear D. This CDR3 has 12 amino acids. The ends were cut back, 6 bases at V and 9 bases at J, with 12 bases in the middle. Germline V lookup: CDR1 MNHNS, CDR2 SASEGT. CDR3 DNA sequence: TGTGCCAGCAGCCGCGATTATCTGCCCCAGCATTTT. Translating it yields CASSRDYLPQHF.

This clonotype was seen more than once but under ten times. V usage is TRBV6-1 and J usage is TRBJ2-1, with D possibly TRBD2 on 6 matching bases. The CDR3 consists of 13 residues. V dropped 5 bases and J dropped 6 bases, with 11 bases sitting between them. Germline lookup yields CDR1 MNHNS and CDR2 SASEGT. The CDR3 protein is CASSKETSNEQFF. The CDR3 region has the DNA TGTGCCAGCAGTAAGGAGACTAGCAATGAGCAGTTCTTC.

This clonotype was counted at least ten times. This chain uses TRBV20-1 with TRBJ1-6, with D unresolved. CDR3 length: 15 residues. Germline CDR1 and CDR2: DFQATT and SNEGSKA (reference sequence). Trimming cost V 0 bases and J 7 bases, with 13 bases left between them. CDR3 region: CSARETGLLNSPLHF. The DNA of the CDR3 is TGCAGTGCTAGAGAAACTGGACTTTTGAATTCACCCCTCCACTTT.

The V gene is TRBV5-1, the J gene TRBJ1-5; no clear D. This CDR3 has 13 amino acids. CDR1 and CDR2 from the germline V gene are SGHRS and YFSETQ. Trimming stripped 2 bases from V and 6 bases from J, with 9 bases between. CDR3 sequence: CASSFLGGQPQHF. In DNA form, the CDR3 reads TGCGCCAGCAGCTTCCTGGGTGGTCAGCCCCAGCATTTT.

The rearrangement joins TRBV7-2 to TRBJ2-3, with unresolved D. The V gene lost 0 bases and the J gene lost 5 bases, with 9 bases spanning the gap. CDR1 is SGHTA, CDR2 FQGNSA, per germline. The CDR3 extends over 14 amino acids. Here the CDR3 DNA reads TGTGCCAGCAGCTTAGCACAGTCTCTAGATACGCAGTATTTT. This gives the protein CASSLAQSLDTQYF.

This clonotype was seen a few times. V is TRBV4-2 and J is TRBJ2-7; TRBD1 is a possible D gene (5 bases). The CDR3 extends over 14 amino acids. Germline V gene sequence: CDR1 LGHNA, CDR2 YNFKEQ. The germline V and J ends were trimmed by 0 bases and 2 bases, with 8 bases remaining between them. CDR3 in DNA: TGTGCCAGCAGCCAAGATACAGGCCCCTACGAGCAGTACTTC. Translation gives CASSQDTGPYEQYF.